The 22 T cell receptor beta chains below come from one sample, sequenced in a study of metastatic and nonmetastatic thyroid tumors. Not a single patient had been given any form of treatment at any point before undergoing thyroid surgery. With MiXCR, TCRdb called clones anew from the PCR reads. The sample shows 15,000 or so clones, more than 20% of them seen only once. What was sequenced was tumor tissue. Every receptor here comes from a female donor with papillary thyroid cancer or a benign thyroid nodule (not recorded which). Some clones in this sample may be carry-over from other donors' samples.

The chain couples TRBV30 to TRBJ2-1; TRBD2 matches 8 bases. Germline lookup yields CDR1 GTSNPN and CDR2 SVGIG (reference sequence). This CDR3 contains 15 residues. Germline trimming cut 0 bases from V and 3 bases from J; bases unmatched to any gene: 4. The CDR3 loop is CAWSVSGRDYNEQFF. For the CDR3, the DNA is TGTGCCTGGAGTGTGAGCGGGAGAGACTACAATGAGCAGTTCTTC.

In this sample, this clone is medium-sized. V and J are TRBV6-1 and TRBJ1-1, with unresolved D. In germline, CDR1 is MNHNS, CDR2 SASEGT. The V and J ends lost 6 bases and 1 base respectively, with 12 bases between them. This CDR3 has 14 residues. The CDR3 coding sequence is TGTGCCAGCAGGCTACATTCCGCGAACACTGAAGCTTTCTTT. It is translated as CASRLHSANTEAFF.

This clone was detected ten times or more. The genes are TRBV20-1 and TRBJ2-1; 11 positions match TRBD1. The CDR3 is made up of 16 amino acids. In germline, CDR1 is DFQATT, CDR2 SNEGSKA (reference sequence). Unmatched junction bases numbered 13, after V lost 5 bases and J lost 7 bases. For the CDR3, the DNA is TGCAGTGCTCCGGACAGGGGGCGAGACCTGAGTAATGAGCAGTTCTTC. Its translation: CSAPDRGRDLSNEQFF.

This clone was seen ten or more times. The V gene is TRBV18, the J gene TRBJ1-6; D not certain. Germline-derived CDR1 and CDR2 are KGHSH and LQKENI. V was shortened by 3 bases and J by 5 bases, with 8 bases between the two germline ends. The CDR3 has 14 amino acids. CDR3 nucleotides: TGTGCCAGCTCACCCACAGCAGATAATTCACCCCTCCACTTT. Its protein is CASSPTADNSPLHF.

This clone was counted at least ten times. Mismatch with germline at one junction end may stem from a read error. CDR3 DNA: TGCAGTGCTAGATTGGGGGGGGACCCCCGGATTACCTCCGACGAGCAGTACTTC. This gives the protein CSARLGGDPRITSDEQYF. This chain connects TRBV20-1 to TRBJ2-7, with 7 bases lining up with TRBD2. The CDR3 runs to 18 residues. CDR1 is DFQATT and CDR2 is SNEGSKA in the germline V gene (reference sequence).

The CDR3: CASSQDMREGYEQYF. In DNA, the CDR3 is TGTGCCAGCAGCCAAGATATGCGGGAGGGTTACGAGCAGTACTTC. This chain connects TRBV4-2 to TRBJ2-7, with 9 bases that match TRBD2. CDR3 length equals 15 residues. Trimming removed 0 bases from V and 4 bases from J; junction bases left unmatched: 4. Germline V gene data show CDR1 as LGHNA and CDR2 as YNFKEQ.

This clone is labeled as medium-sized (0.01 to 0.1%). The chain has TRBV4-2 and TRBJ2-1, with TRBD2 matching 9 bases. J was trimmed by 0 bases and V by 0 bases; bases with no gene match: 0. Germline-derived CDR1 and CDR2 are LGHNA and YNFKEQ. This CDR3 contains 16 residues. CDR3 sequence (DNA): TGTGCCAGCAGCCAAGAGACTAGCGGCTCCTACAATGAGCAGTTCTTC. It translates to CASSQETSGSYNEQFF.

This clone was seen many times. The chain links TRBV2 to TRBJ1-4, with a weak D call TRBD1 (6 bases). The germline V gene encodes CDR1 SNHLY and CDR2 FYNNEI. The ends were cut back, 4 bases at V and 7 bases at J, with 19 bases in the middle. The CDR3 spans 16 residues. CDR3 loop: CASSGGLQGIAEKLFF. The CDR3 nucleotides are TGTGCCAGCAGTGGAGGGTTACAGGGTATTGCTGAAAAACTGTTTTTT.

By sample share, this clone is medium-sized. This chain links TRBV19 with TRBJ2-3, with D uncertain. The V end was cut by 3 bases, the J end by 7 bases, with 5 bases between. This CDR3 comprises 11 residues. Germline V gene data show CDR1 as LNHDA and CDR2 as SQIVND (reference sequence). The CDR3 here is CASSMQYTQYF. The CDR3 nucleotides are TGTGCCAGTAGTATGCAATATACGCAGTATTTT.

There are a few counts of this clone. This chain joins TRBV15 and TRBJ2-7; D call uncertain. Germline V gives CDR1 LNHNV, CDR2 YYDKDF (reference sequence). The germline V and J ends were trimmed by 3 bases and 0 bases, with 9 bases remaining between them. The CDR3 spans 14 residues. CDR3 loop: CATSRTSSSYEQYF. The CDR3 DNA sequence: TGTGCCACCAGCAGGACAAGTAGCTCCTACGAGCAGTACTTC. Supplemented by reference TRBV15 and TRBJ2-7, the full variable domain reads DAMVIQNPRYQVTQFGKPVTLSCSQTLNHNVMYWYQQKSSQAPKLLFHYYDKDFNNEADTPDNFQSRRPNTSFCFLDIRSPGLGDTAMYLCATSRTSSSYEQYFGPGTRLTVT.

V is TRBV5-5 and J is TRBJ1-1, with TRBD1 matching over 9 bases. Germline values: CDR1 SGHKS, CDR2 YYEKEE (reference sequence). J lost 5 bases, V lost 1 base, and 6 bases had no gene match. The CDR3 is 15 amino acids. CDR3 nucleotides: TGTGCCAGCAGCTTGACAGGACAGGGGATTACTGAAGCTTTCTTT. Protein: CASSLTGQGITEAFF.

This clone was seen more than once but under ten times. The J gene is TRBJ2-7, the V gene TRBV6-1; D remains unclear. Germline loops: CDR1 MNHNS, CDR2 SASEGT. CDR3 length: 13 residues. The V gene lost 5 bases and the J gene lost 1 base, with 9 bases spanning the gap. The CDR3 reads CASSKSVSYEQYF. DNA for the CDR3: TGTGCCAGCAGTAAATCAGTGTCCTACGAGCAGTACTTC.

The rearrangement links TRBV4-1 to TRBJ2-1; no reliable D call. Trimming took 1 base from V and 9 from J, leaving 7 bases between them. The CDR3 covers 12 residues. Germline CDR1 and CDR2: MGHRA and YSYEKL. CDR3 in amino acids: CASSQGRGEQFF. Here the CDR3 DNA reads TGCGCCAGCAGCCAAGGGAGAGGTGAGCAGTTCTTC.

In its sample, this clone ranks as medium-sized. The chain is built from TRBV5-1 and TRBJ2-7; D is unresolved. The CDR3 has 14 amino acids. Trimming removed 0 bases from V and 3 bases from J, with 10 bases in between. Germline assignment: CDR1 SGHRS and CDR2 YFSETQ. The CDR3 spells CASSLAVGFYEQYF. The CDR3 DNA follows: TGCGCCAGCAGCTTGGCCGTTGGATTCTACGAGCAGTACTTC.

This clone was found many times. The chain combines TRBV11-2 with TRBJ2-7; 8 nucleotides align to TRBD1. Germline trimming cut 5 bases from V and 6 bases from J; bases unmatched to any gene: 12. The CDR3 totals 15 residues. CDR1 is SGHAT and CDR2 is FQNNGV in the germline V gene. CDR3 protein: CASSRHGTGAVEQYF. The CDR3 bases are TGTGCCAGCAGCCGCCATGGGACAGGAGCGGTCGAGCAGTACTTC.

In this sample, this clone turned up a few times. One end of the junction varies from germline; a read error may be responsible. This sequence joins TRBV24-1 and TRBJ1-4; no definite D call. This CDR3 contains 13 residues. The V gene's germline CDR1 is KGHDR and CDR2 SFDVKD. CDR3 nucleotide sequence: TGTGCCACCATTGAGGGCAGCTTCGAAAAGCTGTTTTTT. Encoded protein: CATIEGSFEKLFF.

This clone was observed at least ten times. The junction does not match germline at one end; this may be a read error. The chain links TRBV6-1 to TRBJ2-1; D possibly corresponds to TRBD2 (6 bases). Germline lookup yields CDR1 MNHNS and CDR2 SASEGT. The length of the CDR3 is 11 residues. CDR3 region: CACRRDSEQFF. CDR3 coding DNA: TGTGCCTGCAGGCGGGATAGTGAGCAGTTCTTC.

This clone has ten or more counts. J is TRBJ2-3 and V is TRBV12-3 or TRBV12-4; 16 bases align to TRBD2. The CDR3 extends over 16 amino acids. V dropped 3 bases and J dropped 11; count of bases not matched to a gene: 8. The CDR3 loop is CASSLGTSGRDYGQYF. The CDR3 nucleotides read TGTGCCAGCAGTTTGGGGACTAGCGGGAGGGACTATGGGCAGTATTTT.

The chain carries TRBV7-2 and TRBJ2-1, with D possibly matching TRBD2 (5 bases). This CDR3 is 13 amino acids long. The ends were cut back, 1 base at V and 6 bases at J, with 7 bases in the middle. The V gene's germline CDR1 is SGHTA and CDR2 FQGNSA. CDR3 sequence reads: CASSLGTSNEQFF. CDR3 nucleotide sequence: TGTGCCAGCAGCTTAGGTACTAGCAATGAGCAGTTCTTC.

This clone was detected a few times. V is TRBV28 and J is TRBJ1-2; unclear D gene. This CDR3 spans 14 amino acids. CDR1 and CDR2 from the germline V gene are MDHEN and SYDVKM. The ends were cut back, 2 bases at V and 4 bases at J, with 11 bases in the middle. The CDR3: CASSLTEQCYGYTF. The DNA of the CDR3 is TGTGCCAGCAGTTTAACGGAACAGTGCTATGGCTACACCTTC.

V is TRBV7-6 and J is TRBJ2-7, with 9 positions matching TRBD1. The CDR3 extends over 16 amino acids. Germline-derived CDR1 and CDR2 are SGHVS and FNYEAQ. V gave up 5 bases and J gave up 5 bases; unmatched junction bases: 13. The CDR3 sequence is CASSPQGGQGRNEQYF. The CDR3 region has the DNA TGTGCCAGCAGCCCTCAGGGGGGACAGGGAAGGAACGAGCAGTACTTC.

This clone was seen repeatedly, ten times or more. V and J are TRBV28 and TRBJ1-2; maybe TRBD1 (5 bases). V was shortened by 2 bases and J by 5 bases, with 12 bases between the two germline ends. The germline gives CDR1 MDHEN, CDR2 SYDVKM. The CDR3 extends over 14 amino acids. This CDR3 is CASSLRQGLYGYTF. For the CDR3, the DNA is TGTGCCAGCAGTTTACGGCAGGGATTATATGGCTACACCTTC.